The clone carrying this TCR beta chain was found many times. The CDR3 extends over 19 amino acids. Trimming shortened V by 7 bases and J by 9 bases, and 34 bases separated the two germline ends. Germline loops: CDR1 LNHDA, CDR2 SQIVND (reference sequence). TRAV- and TRBV-specific primers primed first-strand cDNA, covering alpha and beta chains. Amplification of TCRs used a constant-region primer and V-primer adapter for 15 to 25 PCR cycles. MiXCR, applied by TCRdb to the reads, yields one record per CDR3 protein. The sample lists 100,000 or so distinct CDR3 sequences, 9% to 9.5% occurring once. This sample's time point: before trial treatment. All eligible patients presented with advanced solid tumors that contained no tumor-infiltrating lymphocytes. This sample was included in a study of low-dose radiotherapy and immunotherapy resistance in tumors. Study background: The treatment that patients received was intravenous nivolumab 240 mg every two weeks plus ipilimumab 1 mg/kg every six weeks.

The rearrangement uses TRBV19 and TRBJ2-1, with D perhaps matching TRBD1 or TRBD2 (12 bases each). This clonotype was obtained from a male donor with prostate cancer. The starting material was PBMCs, obtained before treatment. Here the CDR3 DNA reads TGTGCCAGTAATCCGGGACAGGGGGCATCTAGCGGGAGGGCCGGTGAGCAGTTCTTC. Its protein is CASNPGQGASSGRAGEQFF.